This T cell receptor beta chain was identified during a study of OX40 agonist ivuxolimab in advanced cancers. Whole-study context: It was permissible to have had prior anti-PD-1, anti-PD-L1 or anti-CTLA-4 therapy, and over 35% had some.

Method: immunoSEQ multiplex PCR; TCRdb's copy keeps in-frame clones and lacks some. This table has more than 75,000 clones, more than 80% appearing once. Autoimmune disease history or systemic immunosuppression led to patient exclusion. Findings and caveats of the study: Partial responders dosed at 0.1-3.0 mg/kg displayed clonal expansion ranking among the lowest. The mean number of expanded clones was higher in CD8+ T cells than in CD4+.

Comments on this clone: Its cognate antigen is unknown.

J gave up 6 bases and V 5 bases, and 9 bases lay outside the gene matches. The germline V gene has CDR1 MNHNY and CDR2 SVGAGI (reference sequence). The CDR3 consists of 16 residues. The source was CD4+ or CD8+ T cells sorted from blood, collected in a trial of the OX40 agonist ivuxolimab. The rearrangement joins TRBV6-6 to TRBJ2-1; 11 nucleotides align to TRBD2. The clonotype was recovered from an adult with an advanced solid tumor such as melanoma, head and neck, liver or kidney cancer. CDR3 in DNA: TGTGCCAGCAGTCAATCGACTAGCGGGATAGGCAATGAGCAGTTCTTC. This sequence encodes CASSQSTSGIGNEQFF.